The 28 T cell receptor beta chains in this list originate from one sample, sequenced in a study of blood T cell repertoires in COVID-19. Clones were read by immunoSEQ multiplex PCR, and TCRdb kept only the in-frame ones, dropping some. This table holds over 150,000 clones, 85% to 90% found once. The specimen was PBMCs or T cells enriched from blood (not recorded which). Source of these receptors: a man aged 40-49 years who had recovered from COVID-19.

This chain uses TRBV6-5 with TRBJ1-2; TRBD1 matches at 8 bases. CDR1 is MNHEY and CDR2 is SVGAGI in the germline V gene. The J segment lost 5 bases and the V segment lost 8 bases, leaving 13 bases of the junction unmatched. The CDR3 has 15 amino acids. CDR3 loop: CASGTGPTTIYGYTF. CDR3 bases: TGTGCCAGCGGGACAGGCCCTACAACGATATATGGCTACACCTTC.

The rearrangement uses TRBV19 and TRBJ1-1; TRBD1 matches at 8 bases. J lost 1 base, V lost 6 bases, and 7 bases had no gene match. Per the germline V gene, CDR1 is LNHDA and CDR2 is SQIVND (reference sequence). This CDR3 spans 15 amino acids. CDR3 sequence reads: CASSSGGRGNTEAFF. The CDR3 DNA sequence: TGTGCCAGTAGCTCAGGGGGCAGGGGGAACACTGAAGCTTTCTTT.

This sequence joins TRBV9 and TRBJ1-4; maybe TRBD1 (5 bases). The CDR3 is 13 residues long. The germline CDR1 and CDR2 sequences are SGDLS and YYNGEE. V lost 3 bases, J lost 8 bases, and 11 bases lay in between. Here the CDR3 reads CASSGDRGEKLFF. The CDR3 DNA reads as TGTGCCAGCAGCGGGGATCGGGGGGAAAAACTGTTTTTT.

In its sample, this clone was seen once. The V call is TRBV30, the J call TRBJ1-1; D is unresolved. Germline V gene data show CDR1 as GTSNPN and CDR2 as SVGIG (reference sequence). Trimming took off 7 bases at V and 0 bases at J, with 3 bases between the two ends. CDR3 length: 10 residues. The CDR3 spells CALMNTEAFF. The CDR3 DNA sequence: TGTGCCTTAATGAACACTGAAGCTTTCTTT.

The V and J genes are TRBV12-3 or TRBV12-4 and TRBJ2-7; no definite D call. CDR3 length: 12 amino acids. Trimming stripped 3 bases from V and 1 base from J, with 4 bases between. CDR3 residues: CASSFNSYEQYF. CDR3 bases: TGTGCCAGCAGTTTCAATTCCTACGAGCAGTACTTC.

The chain links TRBV5-1 to TRBJ1-6; no firm D call. The CDR3 is 16 residues long. Trimming took 1 base from V and 0 from J, leaving 8 bases between them. Germline V lookup: CDR1 SGHRS, CDR2 YFSETQ. The CDR3 region has the DNA TGCGCCAGCAGCTTGAGTCTGAGCTCCTATAATTCACCCCTCCACTTT. The encoded protein is CASSLSLSSYNSPLHF.

This sequence joins TRBV3-1 (or the pseudogene TRBV3-2) and TRBJ2-7; 12 bases align to TRBD1. Germline CDR1 and CDR2: LGHDT and YNNKEL (reference sequence). CDR3 size: 16 residues. V lost 5 bases and J lost 5; bases outside the gene matches: 10. The CDR3 region has the DNA TGTGCCAGCAGCACCCGGGACAGGGGGCGAGACCACGAGCAGTACTTC. Amino acids: CASSTRDRGRDHEQYF.

This chain connects TRBV3-1 (or the pseudogene TRBV3-2) to TRBJ2-3; weak D call: TRBD2 (5 bases). Per germline, CDR1 LGHDT and CDR2 YNNKEL (reference sequence). CDR3 size: 15 residues. V shed 0 bases and J shed 4 bases, with 11 bases lying between them. The DNA of the CDR3 is TGTGCCAGCAGCCAAGAATCCGGGGTTTCAGATACGCAGTATTTT. Protein product: CASSQESGVSDTQYF.

This clone appeared a single time. This chain links TRBV3-1 (or the pseudogene TRBV3-2) with TRBJ2-5; D remains unclear. The CDR3 contains 12 residues. Trimming removed 1 base at V and 5 bases at J, with 5 bases between. Germline-derived CDR1 and CDR2 are LGHDT and YNNKEL (reference sequence). The CDR3 reads CASSQVRETQYF. CDR3 bases: TGTGCCAGCAGCCAAGTTCGGGAGACCCAGTACTTC.

This chain links TRBV21-1 with TRBJ1-5; the DNA was not used to check the table's D call, TRBD1. TRBV21-1 is a pseudogene segment. The CDR3 loop spans 18 amino acids. For the CDR3, the DNA is TGTGCCAGCAGCAAAGAAGGCAGGGAAGATCGAAATGTTCAGCCCCAGCATTTT. Its protein is CASSKEGREDRNVQPQHF.

The chain employs TRBV3-1 (or the pseudogene TRBV3-2) and TRBJ1-4; 9 bases fit TRBD1. This CDR3 spans 16 amino acids. The trim removed 1 base at V and 6 bases at J, leaving 6 bases unmatched. CDR1 LGHDT and CDR2 YNNKEL come from the germline V gene (reference sequence). The DNA for the CDR3 is TGTGCCAGCAGCCAAGGGAGGACAGGGGCGTATGAAAAACTGTTTTTT. Residues: CASSQGRTGAYEKLFF.

V usage is TRBV4-1 and J usage is TRBJ2-1; 8 bases are a match to TRBD1. Losses at the gene ends were 3 bases for V and 7 bases for J; bases not matched to a gene: 8. The CDR3 totals 15 residues. CDR1 and CDR2 (germline): MGHRA, YSYEKL. CDR3 nucleotides: TGCGCCAGCAGCCACTCCGGGACAGGACGGAATGAGCAGTTCTTC. Translated: CASSHSGTGRNEQFF.

The rearrangement uses TRBV20-1 and TRBJ2-7; 9 bases are shared with TRBD1. With 3 bases clipped from V and 1 base from J, the junction kept 4 bases outside the gene matches. Germline V gene data show CDR1 as DFQATT and CDR2 as SNEGSKA (reference sequence). The length of the CDR3 is 14 residues. The CDR3 coding sequence is TGCAGTGCTAGTAGGGGACAGGGATCCTACGAGCAGTACTTC. This encodes CSASRGQGSYEQYF.

V is TRBV19 and J is TRBJ2-7, with 7 bases aligning to TRBD2. Trimming at V came to 3 bases and at J to 6 bases, leaving 11 bases not matched to a gene. CDR3 size: 15 residues. Germline CDR1 reads LNHDA; CDR2 reads SQIVND (reference sequence). The CDR3 loop reads CASSIKGLVPSEQYF. CDR3 DNA sequence: TGTGCCAGTAGTATTAAAGGACTAGTTCCCTCCGAGCAGTACTTC.

The chain joins TRBV27 to TRBJ1-6, with a weak D call TRBD1 (6 bases). Germline V CDR1 and CDR2: MNHEY, SMNVEV (reference sequence). The CDR3 is 14 amino acids. Trimming pared 3 bases from V and 7 bases from J, leaving 10 bases between. The DNA for the CDR3 is TGTGCCAGCAGTTTTCCACAGGGCAATTCACCCCTCCACTTT. It encodes CASSFPQGNSPLHF.

The chain combines TRBV27 with TRBJ1-2, with D possibly being TRBD1 (5 bases). V lost 8 bases to trimming and J lost 7 bases, with 17 bases between them. Germline V gene sequence: CDR1 MNHEY, CDR2 SMNVEV (reference sequence). This CDR3 has 13 amino acids. CDR3 DNA: TGTGCCAGCTCTAGGGCGGGGCGGGGTGGCTACACCTTC. Amino acid sequence: CASSRAGRGGYTF.

The chain joins TRBV11-3 to TRBJ2-7, with a tentative D call TRBD2 (6 bases). This CDR3 is 13 amino acids long. CDR1 SGHNT and CDR2 YENEEA come from the germline V gene. V was shortened by 3 bases and J by 2 bases, with 8 bases between the two germline ends. CDR3 amino acids: CASSLGGPYEQYF. CDR3 nucleotides: TGTGCCAGCAGCTTGGGGGGACCCTACGAGCAGTACTTC. The whole variable domain, filled in from reference TRBV11-3 and TRBJ2-7, reads EAGVVQSPRYKIIEKKQPVAFWCNPISGHNTLYWYLQNLGQGPELLIRYENEEAVDDSQLPKDRFSAERLKGVDSTLKIQPAELGDSAVYLCASSLGGPYEQYFGPGTRLTVT.

The rearrangement joins TRBV11-2 to TRBJ2-3; D might be TRBD1 (6 bases). V was clipped by 6 bases and J by 4 bases, with 14 bases between them. Germline CDR1 SGHAT, CDR2 FQNNGV. CDR3 length equals 14 residues. The CDR3 sequence: CASRLTGSPDTQYF. DNA for the CDR3: TGTGCCAGCAGACTCACAGGGAGCCCAGATACGCAGTATTTT.

The V gene is TRBV24-1, the J gene TRBJ1-2; 8 bases map to TRBD1. CDR1 is KGHDR and CDR2 is SFDVKD in the germline V gene. The J segment lost 8 bases and the V segment lost 2 bases, leaving 6 bases of the junction unmatched. The CDR3 runs to 14 residues. The CDR3 sequence is CATSDSDRVGGYTF. CDR3 in DNA: TGTGCCACCAGTGATTCGGACAGGGTGGGCGGCTACACCTTC.

This clone showed up just once. This chain connects TRBV3-1 (or the pseudogene TRBV3-2) to TRBJ1-1; 7 bases are shared with TRBD1. The CDR3 is 13 residues long. The V gene's germline CDR1 is LGHDT and CDR2 YNNKEL (reference sequence). V gave up 5 bases and J gave up 4 bases; unmatched junction bases: 4. This CDR3 reads CASSADRATEAFF. The CDR3 DNA is TGTGCCAGCAGCGCCGACAGGGCCACTGAAGCTTTCTTT.

This chain joins TRBV10-3 and TRBJ2-3; D gene uncertain. Germline V CDR1 and CDR2: ENHRY, SYGVKD. V lost 2 bases and J lost 2, with 5 bases in between. This CDR3 region has 13 residues. CDR3: CAISEGDTDTQYF. In nucleotides, the CDR3 is TGTGCCATCAGTGAGGGAGACACAGATACGCAGTATTTT.

The chain carries TRBV7-9 and TRBJ2-7, with D unclear. The ends were cut back, 3 bases at V and 6 bases at J, with 9 bases in the middle. CDR1 SEHNR and CDR2 FQNEAQ come from the germline V gene (reference sequence). This CDR3 has 12 residues. The CDR3: CASSFSGTEQYF. The CDR3 DNA reads as TGTGCCAGCAGCTTTTCAGGAACCGAGCAGTACTTC.

The V gene is TRBV24-1, the J gene TRBJ1-2, with D tentatively TRBD1 (5 bases). The CDR3 has 12 residues. In germline, CDR1 is KGHDR, CDR2 SFDVKD. V gave up 4 bases and J gave up 8 bases, with 10 bases separating them. The CDR3 sequence: CATSERGNGYTF. The CDR3, as DNA: TGTGCCACCAGTGAAAGGGGAAACGGCTACACCTTC.

In its sample, this clone ranks as medium-sized (0.01 to 0.1%). Different DNA sequences within this sample yield the same CDR3. The chain uses TRBV3-1 (or the pseudogene TRBV3-2) and TRBJ2-3, with D hard to call. The CDR3 covers 15 residues. The V end lost 1 base, the J end lost 1 base, and 9 bases lay between the germline ends. Germline CDR1 is LGHDT and CDR2 is YNNKEL (reference sequence). CDR3 in DNA: TGTGCCAGCAGCCAAGTTGGCGCGGGCACAGATACGCAGTATTTT. This sequence encodes CASSQVGAGTDTQYF.

The gene calls are TRBV2 and TRBJ2-5; 11 positions match TRBD2. Germline CDR1 reads SNHLY; CDR2 reads FYNNEI. J gave up 5 bases and V 8 bases, and 10 bases lay outside the gene matches. The CDR3 spans 15 residues. This chain's CDR3 is CASLVSGGAQETQYF. The CDR3 bases are TGTGCCAGCCTTGTTAGCGGGGGGGCCCAGGAGACCCAGTACTTC.

This rearrangement joins TRBV13 to TRBJ2-7, with TRBD2 identical over 7 bases. This CDR3 region has 17 residues. In germline, CDR1 is PRHDT, CDR2 FYEKMQ (reference sequence). V shed 2 bases and J 1 base; nucleotides not matched to a gene: 11. The CDR3 spells CASSLISGSFRSYEQYF. The CDR3 DNA reads TGTGCCAGCAGCTTAATTAGCGGGTCATTCAGATCCTACGAGCAGTACTTC.

The J gene is TRBJ2-7, the V gene TRBV18; D gene unclear. There are 17 residues in the CDR3. Germline CDR1 reads KGHSH; CDR2 reads LQKENI. V dropped 1 base and J dropped 2 bases, with 18 bases sitting between them. The CDR3 nucleotides read TGTGCCAGCTCACCACAAGCTCTGAAAGGAGCCACCTACGAGCAGTACTTC. This codes for CASSPQALKGATYEQYF.

This chain uses TRBV2 with TRBJ2-2; 12 nucleotides match TRBD2. V shed 3 bases, J shed 0 bases, and the junction held 5 bases outside the gene matches. Germline CDR1 is SNHLY and CDR2 is FYNNEI. This CDR3 is built from 18 residues. The CDR3 is CASSDPLAGGPNTGELFF. The CDR3 coding sequence is TGTGCCAGCAGTGACCCGCTAGCGGGGGGGCCGAACACCGGGGAGCTGTTTTTT.